This T cell receptor beta chain comes out of a study of blood T cell repertoires in COVID-19. The wider study: Samples came from the United States, Italy and Spain, spanning acute and convalescent COVID-19. The cDNA or gDNA used as material had been derived from T cells, B-cell-depleted T cells, or PBMCs.

Generated by immunoSEQ multiplex PCR, the TCRdb table keeps only in-frame clones and is missing some. The repertoire holds tens of thousands of clones, with around 90% as singletons. V was trimmed by 2 bases and J by 1 base, leaving 9 bases between them. Germline CDR1 KGHSH, CDR2 LQKENI. This CDR3 is built from 15 residues. Seattle participants joined during active infection and were tracked over time. The source material was peripheral blood. The chain uses TRBV18 and TRBJ1-5; D not certain. The TCR was taken from a man aged 55-75 years with COVID-19, enrolled during active disease. CDR3 residues: CASSPAVLSNQPQHF. The CDR3 nucleotides read TGTGCCAGCTCACCAGCAGTCTTGAGCAATCAGCCCCAGCATTTT.